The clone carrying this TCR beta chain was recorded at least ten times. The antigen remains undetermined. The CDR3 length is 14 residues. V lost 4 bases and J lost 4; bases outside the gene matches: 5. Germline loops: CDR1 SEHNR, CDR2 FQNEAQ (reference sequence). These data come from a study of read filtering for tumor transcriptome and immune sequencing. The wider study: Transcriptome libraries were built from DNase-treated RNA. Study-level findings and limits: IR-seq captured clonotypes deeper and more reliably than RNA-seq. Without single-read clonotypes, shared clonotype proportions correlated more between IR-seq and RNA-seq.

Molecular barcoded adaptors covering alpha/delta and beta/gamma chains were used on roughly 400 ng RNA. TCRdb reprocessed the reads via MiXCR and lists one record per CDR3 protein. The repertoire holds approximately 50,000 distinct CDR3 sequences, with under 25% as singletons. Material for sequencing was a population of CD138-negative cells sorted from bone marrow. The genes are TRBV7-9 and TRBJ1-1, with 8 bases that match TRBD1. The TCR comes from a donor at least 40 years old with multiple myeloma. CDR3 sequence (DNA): TGTGCCAGCAGCTCAGACAGGGGCGGCACTGAAGCTTTCTTT. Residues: CASSSDRGGTEAFF.